The next 10 T cell receptor beta chains were all read from a single sample in a study of blood T cell repertoires in COVID-19 (dated by TCRdb to 2020 to 2021). The library relied on the immunoSEQ multiplex PCR assay. TCRdb re-hosts the immuneACCESS table, in-frame sequences only. Its copies lack some clones; in the studies checked, an unresolved V gene accounts for under half of them, and the cause for the rest is not known. In all, the sample holds 300,000 to 450,000 clones, and about 85% of those were seen once. Under 4% of the sample lies in the top ten. The specimen was peripheral blood. The receptors stem from a woman younger than 35 with acute or convalescent COVID-19.

The J gene is TRBJ1-3, the V gene TRBV6-5, with TRBD1 identical over 7 bases. CDR1 and CDR2 from the germline V gene are MNHEY and SVGAGI. Trimming at V came to 5 bases and at J to 6 bases, leaving 7 bases not matched to a gene. The CDR3 is 14 amino acids. The CDR3 DNA sequence: TGTGCCAGCAGTCTGACTACAGGGGTAAACACCATATATTTT. Translating gives CASSLTTGVNTIYF.

The V and J genes are TRBV6-6 and TRBJ1-1; TRBD1 aligns across 9 bases. V lost 5 bases to trimming and J lost 4 bases; unmatched junction nucleotides: 5. Germline V gives CDR1 MNHNY, CDR2 SVGAGI (reference sequence). This CDR3 has 14 residues. CDR3 coding DNA: TGTGCCAGCAGTGCGACAGGGGGAGTCACTGAAGCTTTCTTT. Its translation is CASSATGGVTEAFF.

This chain uses TRBV11-2 with TRBJ2-3; perhaps TRBD2 as D (5 bases). The V gene lost 5 bases and the J gene lost 6 bases, with 9 bases spanning the gap. This CDR3 region has 12 residues. From germline, CDR1 is SGHAT and CDR2 FQNNGV. CDR3 in amino acids: CASSDYSDTQYF. The DNA for the CDR3 is TGTGCCAGCAGCGACTATAGTGATACGCAGTATTTT.

The CDR3 reads CASSLQGGGEETQYF. The CDR3 nucleotides read TGTGCCAGCAGCCTCCAAGGGGGTGGGGAAGAGACCCAGTACTTC. The chain recombines TRBV7-9 with TRBJ2-5; tentative D call: TRBD1 (6 bases). The CDR3 is made up of 15 amino acids. V was pared by 5 bases and J by 3 bases, with 16 bases between. The germline CDR1 and CDR2 sequences are SEHNR and FQNEAQ (reference sequence).

The chain is built from TRBV19 and TRBJ1-4; 12 bases agree with TRBD1. This CDR3 spans 17 amino acids. Germline V gene data show CDR1 as LNHDA and CDR2 as SQIVND (reference sequence). V dropped 5 bases and J dropped 3; count of bases not matched to a gene: 7. The CDR3 bases are TGTGCCAGTAGTTCCCGGGACAGGGGGCGTTCTAATGAAAAACTGTTTTTT. This codes for CASSSRDRGRSNEKLFF.

J is TRBJ1-5 and V is TRBV2; 9 nucleotides align to TRBD1. Germline lookup yields CDR1 SNHLY and CDR2 FYNNEI. The CDR3 runs 18 residues. Trimming took 4 bases from V and 1 from J; bases not matched to a gene: 11. CDR3 protein: CASSVNRDRAFSNQPQHF. The CDR3 nucleotides are TGTGCCAGCAGTGTAAATCGGGACAGGGCATTCAGCAATCAGCCCCAGCATTTT.

J is TRBJ2-5 and V is TRBV27, with 14 positions matching TRBD2. Germline V lookup: CDR1 MNHEY, CDR2 SMNVEV (reference sequence). The CDR3 totals 19 residues. J gave up 1 base and V 5 bases, and 12 bases lay outside the gene matches. The CDR3 region is CASSPLGLAGAEGQETQYF. The DNA of the CDR3 is TGTGCCAGCAGTCCACTGGGACTAGCGGGAGCAGAGGGCCAAGAGACCCAGTACTTC.

This clone was counted a few times. The chain carries TRBV5-1 and TRBJ1-5; D is possibly TRBD1 (5 bases). CDR1 and CDR2 (germline): SGHRS, YFSETQ. The ends were cut back, 0 bases at V and 4 bases at J, with 11 bases in the middle. The CDR3 has 15 residues. This CDR3 is CASSLGVGDNQPQHF. The DNA for the CDR3 is TGCGCCAGCAGCTTGGGAGTAGGGGATAATCAGCCCCAGCATTTT.

This clone came up once. The CDR3 sequence is CASSSLLGNTIYF. DNA for the CDR3: TGTGCCAGTAGTTCCCTGTTGGGAAACACCATATATTTT. The chain employs TRBV19 and TRBJ1-3; D is unclear. V gave up 5 bases and J gave up 4 bases, with 9 bases separating them. This CDR3 region has 13 residues. CDR1 and CDR2 from the germline V gene are LNHDA and SQIVND (reference sequence).

The V gene is TRBV11-2, the J gene TRBJ2-5, with 12 nucleotides matching TRBD2. The V gene end was trimmed by 6 bases and the J gene end by 5 bases; junction bases not matched to a gene: 19. CDR3 length: 19 residues. Looked up from germline, CDR1 is SGHAT and CDR2 is FQNNGV. The chain's CDR3 is CASRFRRVETSGSGETQYF. CDR3 DNA sequence: TGTGCCAGCAGATTTAGAAGAGTAGAGACTAGCGGGAGTGGGGAGACCCAGTACTTC.